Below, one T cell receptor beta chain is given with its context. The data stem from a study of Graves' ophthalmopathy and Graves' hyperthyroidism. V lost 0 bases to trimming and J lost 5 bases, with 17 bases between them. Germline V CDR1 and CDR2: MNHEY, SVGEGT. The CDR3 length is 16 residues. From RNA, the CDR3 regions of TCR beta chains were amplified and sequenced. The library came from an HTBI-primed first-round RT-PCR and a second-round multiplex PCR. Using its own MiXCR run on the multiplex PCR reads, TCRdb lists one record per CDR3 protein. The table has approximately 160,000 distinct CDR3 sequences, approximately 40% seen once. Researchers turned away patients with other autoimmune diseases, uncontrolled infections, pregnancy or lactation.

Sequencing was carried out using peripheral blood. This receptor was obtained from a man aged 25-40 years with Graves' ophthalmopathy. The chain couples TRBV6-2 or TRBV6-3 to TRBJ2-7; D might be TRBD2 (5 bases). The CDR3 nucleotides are TGTGCCAGCAGTTACTCGCTAGACGGGATGAGGGACGAGCAGTACTTC. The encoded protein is CASSYSLDGMRDEQYF.